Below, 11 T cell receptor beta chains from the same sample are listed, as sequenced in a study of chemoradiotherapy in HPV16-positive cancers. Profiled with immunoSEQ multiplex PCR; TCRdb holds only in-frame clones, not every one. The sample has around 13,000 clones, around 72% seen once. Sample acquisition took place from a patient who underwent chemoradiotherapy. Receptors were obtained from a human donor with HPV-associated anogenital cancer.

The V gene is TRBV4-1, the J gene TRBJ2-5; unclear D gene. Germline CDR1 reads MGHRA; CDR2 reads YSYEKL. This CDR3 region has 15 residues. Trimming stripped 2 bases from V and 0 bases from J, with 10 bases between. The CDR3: CASSQLPGDQETQYF. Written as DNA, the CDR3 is TGCGCCAGCAGCCAACTCCCAGGAGACCAAGAGACCCAGTACTTC.

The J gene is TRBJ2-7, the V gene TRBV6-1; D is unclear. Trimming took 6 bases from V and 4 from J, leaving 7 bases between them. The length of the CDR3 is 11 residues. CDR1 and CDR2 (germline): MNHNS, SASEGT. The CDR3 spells CASREIYEQYF. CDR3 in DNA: TGTGCCAGCAGGGAAATATACGAGCAGTACTTC.

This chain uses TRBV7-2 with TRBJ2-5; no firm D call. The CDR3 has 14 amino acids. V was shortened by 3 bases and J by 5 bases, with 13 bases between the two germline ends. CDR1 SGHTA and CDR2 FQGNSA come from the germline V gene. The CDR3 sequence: CASSFAHYGETQYF. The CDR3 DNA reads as TGTGCCAGCAGCTTTGCCCACTATGGTGAGACCCAGTACTTC.

DNA of the CDR3: TGTGCCAGCAGCTCGACGAACGAGAGAATTAGCCGCAATGAGCAGTTCTTC. Its translation: CASSSTNERISRNEQFF. V and J are TRBV5-6 and TRBJ2-1; D unclear. Germline CDR1 is SGHDT and CDR2 is YYEEEE. V gave up 3 bases and J gave up 6 bases, with 22 bases separating them. The CDR3 spans 17 residues.

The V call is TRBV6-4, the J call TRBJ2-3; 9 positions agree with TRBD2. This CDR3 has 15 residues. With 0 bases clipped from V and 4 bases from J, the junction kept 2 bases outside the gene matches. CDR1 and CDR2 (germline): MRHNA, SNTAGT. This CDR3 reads CASSDSIAGADTQYF. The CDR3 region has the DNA TGTGCCAGCAGTGACTCGATAGCGGGAGCAGATACGCAGTATTTT.

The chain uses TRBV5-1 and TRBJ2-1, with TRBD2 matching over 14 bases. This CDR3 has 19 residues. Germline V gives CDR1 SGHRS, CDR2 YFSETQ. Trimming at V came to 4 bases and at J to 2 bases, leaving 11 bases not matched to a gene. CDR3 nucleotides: TGCGCCAGCAGCGGATTAGGGACTAGCGGGAGAACCGCCTACAATGAGCAGTTCTTC. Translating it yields CASSGLGTSGRTAYNEQFF.

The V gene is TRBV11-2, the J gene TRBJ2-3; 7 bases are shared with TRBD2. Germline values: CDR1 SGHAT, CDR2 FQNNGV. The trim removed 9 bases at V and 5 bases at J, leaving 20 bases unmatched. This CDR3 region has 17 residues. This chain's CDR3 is CASPLTPSGIQGDTQYF. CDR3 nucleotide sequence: TGTGCCAGTCCGCTTACTCCCAGCGGGATTCAGGGAGATACGCAGTATTTT.

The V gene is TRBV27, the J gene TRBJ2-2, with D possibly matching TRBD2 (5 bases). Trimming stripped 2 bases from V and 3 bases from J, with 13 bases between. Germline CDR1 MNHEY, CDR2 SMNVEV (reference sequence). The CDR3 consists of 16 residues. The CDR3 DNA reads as TGTGCCAGCAGTTTAATAGCCATGCGGGACACCGGGGAGCTGTTTTTT. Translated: CASSLIAMRDTGELFF.

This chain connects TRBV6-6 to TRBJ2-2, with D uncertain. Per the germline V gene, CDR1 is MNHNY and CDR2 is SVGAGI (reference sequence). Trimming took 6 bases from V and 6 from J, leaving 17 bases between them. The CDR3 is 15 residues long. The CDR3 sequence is CASRGSSSVAGELFF. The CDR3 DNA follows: TGTGCCAGCAGGGGTAGCTCGAGTGTGGCCGGGGAGCTGTTTTTT.

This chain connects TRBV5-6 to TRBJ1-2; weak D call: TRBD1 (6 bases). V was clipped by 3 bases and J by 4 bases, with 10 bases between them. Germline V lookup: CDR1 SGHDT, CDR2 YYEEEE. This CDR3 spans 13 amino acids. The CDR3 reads CASSWAGVYGYTF. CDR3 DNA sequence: TGTGCCAGCAGCTGGGCAGGGGTCTATGGCTACACCTTC.

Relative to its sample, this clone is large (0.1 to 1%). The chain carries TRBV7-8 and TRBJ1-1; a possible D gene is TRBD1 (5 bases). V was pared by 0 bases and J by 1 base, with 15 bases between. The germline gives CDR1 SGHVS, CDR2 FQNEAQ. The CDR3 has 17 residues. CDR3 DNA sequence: TGTGCCAGCAGCTTAGCGAGGGGCCCAACCTCGAACACTGAAGCTTTCTTT. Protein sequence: CASSLARGPTSNTEAFF.